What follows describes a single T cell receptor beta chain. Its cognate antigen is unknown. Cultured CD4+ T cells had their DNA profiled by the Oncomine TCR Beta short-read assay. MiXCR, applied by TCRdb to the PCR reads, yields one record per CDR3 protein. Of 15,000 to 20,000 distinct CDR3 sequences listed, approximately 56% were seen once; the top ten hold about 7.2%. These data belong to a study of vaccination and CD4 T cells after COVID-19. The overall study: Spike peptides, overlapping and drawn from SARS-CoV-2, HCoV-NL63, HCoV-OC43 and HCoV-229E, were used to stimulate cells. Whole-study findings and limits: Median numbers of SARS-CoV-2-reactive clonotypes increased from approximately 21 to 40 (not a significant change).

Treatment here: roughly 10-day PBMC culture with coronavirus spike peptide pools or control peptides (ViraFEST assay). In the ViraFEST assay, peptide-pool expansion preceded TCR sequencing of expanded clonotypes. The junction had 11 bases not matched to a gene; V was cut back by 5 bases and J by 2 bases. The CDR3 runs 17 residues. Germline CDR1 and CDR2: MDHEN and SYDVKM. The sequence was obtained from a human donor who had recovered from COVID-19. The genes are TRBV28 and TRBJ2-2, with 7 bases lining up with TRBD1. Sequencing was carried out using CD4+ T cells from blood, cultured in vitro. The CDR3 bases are TGTGCCAGCAGTCAACTACTCGGGACAGCCAACACCGGGGAGCTGTTTTTT. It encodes CASSQLLGTANTGELFF.